Below, one T cell receptor (beta chain) is given with its context. Its antigen is unidentified. The data were taken from a study of long-term antiretroviral therapy in people with HIV. Study-wide results and caveats: Versus controls, repertoires in people with HIV had narrower CDR3 length ranges.

An immunoSEQ assay, version v3.0, was performed at survey level. Measured with immunoSEQ multiplex PCR; TCRdb has only the in-frame clones, and not every one. This sample carries tens of thousands of clones, approximately 86% of them seen once, and the ten largest clones take 3.9%. Trimming cost V 5 bases and J 0 bases; bases outside gene matches: 10. The CDR3 length is 17 residues. Germline CDR1 MNHEY, CDR2 SMNVEV (reference sequence). This TCR derives from a woman aged 18-35 years with HIV. This chain connects TRBV27 to TRBJ1-2, with 9 bases fitting TRBD1. This sample comprised unsorted PBMCs, obtained just before starting antiretroviral therapy. CDR3 coding DNA: TGTGCCAGCAGTACCCAGGGACAGGGATTCGCTAACTATGGCTACACCTTC. Residues: CASSTQGQGFANYGYTF.